This is a list of T cell receptor beta chains from one sample in a study of regulatory T cells in long-lasting Graves disease. MiXCR, applied by TCRdb to the multiplex PCR reads, yields one record per CDR3 protein. The sample shows about 430,000 distinct CDR3 sequences, 14% to 15% of them seen only once. These data also featured in a second study, about T cells in Graves' hyperthyroidism and ophthalmopathy.

The specimen was peripheral blood mononuclear cells (PBMCs), collected at new diagnosis, from a patient treated with antithyroid drugs. Receptors were obtained from a woman between 40 and 55 years old with Graves disease. The CDR3 runs from the conserved cysteine through the conserved F or W.

len,v_gene,CDR3aa
15,TRBV6-5,CASSYLGGLNSPLHF
13,TRBV5-1,CASSLARGSEAFF
15,TRBV6-2/TRBV6-3,CASSYSRDRPYEQYF
15,TRBV5-6,CASSLSYSGQYEQYF
15,TRBV5-4,CASSLRTGSTDTQYF
17,TRBV4-3,CASSQDQSASSYNEQFF
16,TRBV5-6,CASSLAGLAGQETQYF
14,TRBV10-3,CAISEDRDNQPQHF
15,TRBV7-8,CASTLLAGDQETQYF
19,TRBV7-6,CASRGVASGRARATDTQYF
15,TRBV7-6,CASSLGGQDWGEQYF
11,TRBV12-3/TRBV12-4,CASSLQETQYF
16,TRBV11-2,CASRNIAGIQNNEQFF
15,TRBV7-9,CASSLRQYSGNTIYF
15,TRBV5-4,CASSLEAGGPYEQYF
16,TRBV20-1,CSATTSGRVDFYEQYF
15,TRBV3-1,CASSQVGTGDEKLFF
14,TRBV7-2,CASSFVRQGIDYTF
17,TRBV5-1,CASGESQWTSVSYEQYF
16,TRBV9,CASSPTSGASYNEQFF
15,TRBV25-1,CASSDPAGALDEQFF
13,TRBV12-3/TRBV12-4,CASSLGQVLAQHF
14,TRBV19,CASSKEGASYEQYF
15,TRBV19,CASSIVTSAYNEQFF
14,TRBV7-6,CASSPTRRLYEQYF
18,TRBV18,CASSPLAGGPGRTDTQYF
15,TRBV19,CASTQGLAVYNEQFF